This TCR beta chain is from a study of blood T cell repertoires in COVID-19. Study in general: Acute and convalescent COVID-19 samples came from the United States, Italy and Spain.

This table comes from immunoSEQ multiplex PCR, and its TCRdb copy is limited to in-frame clones, with some not included. The sample has under 95,000 clones, 80% to 90% seen once. This clone was recorded a few times. Trimming left V 1 base short and J 1 base short, with 4 bases between. The germline V gene has CDR1 LGHDT and CDR2 YNNKEL (reference sequence). This CDR3 spans 13 amino acids. The origin of this receptor is a woman of 80 years or more with acute or convalescent COVID-19. This sequence joins TRBV3-1 (or the pseudogene TRBV3-2) and TRBJ1-2; no firm D call. Specimen: peripheral blood. CDR3 in DNA: TGTGCCAGCAGCCAAGTTCTTAACTATGGCTACACCTTC. Protein: CASSQVLNYGYTF.